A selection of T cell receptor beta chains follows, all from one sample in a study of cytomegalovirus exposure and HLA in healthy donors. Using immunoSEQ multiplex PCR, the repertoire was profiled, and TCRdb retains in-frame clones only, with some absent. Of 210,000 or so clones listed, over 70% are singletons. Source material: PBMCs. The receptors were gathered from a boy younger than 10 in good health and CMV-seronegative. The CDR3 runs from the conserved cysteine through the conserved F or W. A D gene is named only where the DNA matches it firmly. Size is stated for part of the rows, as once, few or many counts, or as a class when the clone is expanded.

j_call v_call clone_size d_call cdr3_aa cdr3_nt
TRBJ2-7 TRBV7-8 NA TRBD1 CASSWTGGPYEQYF TGTGCCAGCAGCTGGACAGGGGGCCCCTACGAGCAGTACTTC
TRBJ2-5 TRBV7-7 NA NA CASSSNPQRSETQYF TGTGCTAGCAGCTCAAATCCTCAGCGTTCAGAGACCCAGTACTTC
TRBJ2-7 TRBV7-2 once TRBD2 CASSLGTSGTYEQYF TGTGCCAGCAGCTTAGGGACTAGCGGGACTTACGAGCAGTACTTC
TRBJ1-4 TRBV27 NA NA CASSLGGSTNEKLFF TGTGCCAGCAGTTTAGGGGGGTCAACTAATGAAAAACTGTTTTTT
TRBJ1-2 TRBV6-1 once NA CASKEGSNYGYTF TGTGCCAGCAAAGAGGGATCCAACTATGGCTACACCTTC
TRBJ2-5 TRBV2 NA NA CASSGTYGETQYF TGTGCCAGCAGTGGGACTTATGGTGAGACCCAGTACTTC
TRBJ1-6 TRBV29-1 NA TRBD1 CSVRQGGNSPLHF TGCAGCGTTCGACAGGGGGGGAATTCACCCCTCCACTTT
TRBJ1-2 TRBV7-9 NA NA CASSYRDNYGYTF TGTGCCAGCAGCTACCGGGATAACTATGGCTACACCTTC
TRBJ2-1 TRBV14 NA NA CASSQDTDEQFF TGTGCCAGCAGCCAAGATACAGATGAGCAGTTCTTC
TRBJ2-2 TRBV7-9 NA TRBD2 CASSPRGAGGETGELFF TGTGCCAGCAGCCCCCGTGGGGCGGGAGGAGAAACCGGGGAGCTGTTTTTT
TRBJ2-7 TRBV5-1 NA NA CASSLAFGGWSSYEQYF TGCGCCAGCAGCTTGGCATTTGGGGGGTGGAGCTCCTACGAGCAGTACTTC
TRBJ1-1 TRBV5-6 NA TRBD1 CASSSDRGMNTEAFF TGTGCCAGCAGCTCGGACAGGGGCATGAACACTGAAGCTTTCTTT
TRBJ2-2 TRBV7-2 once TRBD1 CASSQDRANTGELFF TGTGCCAGCAGTCAAGACAGGGCTAACACCGGGGAGCTGTTTTTT
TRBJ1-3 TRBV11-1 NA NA CASSPGAAVIFSGNTIYF TGTGCCAGCAGCCCAGGGGCAGCAGTCATTTTCTCTGGAAACACCATATATTTT
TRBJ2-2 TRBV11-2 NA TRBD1 CASPRTGAFTGELFF TGTGCCAGCCCTCGGACAGGGGCGTTCACCGGGGAGCTGTTTTTT
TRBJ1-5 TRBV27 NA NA CASSLGGQPQHF TGTGCCAGCAGCCTAGGGGGTCAGCCCCAGCATTTT
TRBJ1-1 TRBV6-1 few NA CASTALDEAFF TGTGCCAGCACCGCGCTAGATGAAGCTTTCTTT
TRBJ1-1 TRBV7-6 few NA CASSLGPRVDTEAFF TGTGCCAGCAGCTTGGGTCCCCGGGTGGACACTGAAGCTTTCTTT
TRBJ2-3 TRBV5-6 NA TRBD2 CASSRRVAGVNTDTQYF TGTGCCAGCAGCCGGCGGGTGGCGGGAGTGAACACAGATACGCAGTATTTT
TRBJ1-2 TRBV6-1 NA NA CASSEFLTGYGYTF TGTGCCAGCAGTGAATTTTTGACGGGCTATGGCTACACCTTC